The entry that follows covers one T cell receptor beta chain sequence. The data stem from a study of technical replicates of blood from a handful of donors. This CDR3 comprises 15 residues. V lost 0 bases to trimming and J lost 7 bases, with 16 bases between them. The germline gives CDR1 SGHRS, CDR2 YFSETQ. Produced via immunoSEQ multiplex PCR; TCRdb's table is partial and in-frame only. This table has more than 70,000 clones, about 97% appearing once. What was sequenced was T cells isolated from PBMCs. This TCR derives from a human donor in good health. This sequence joins TRBV5-1 and TRBJ1-2, with D possibly matching TRBD1 (5 bases). DNA for the CDR3: TGCGCCAGCAGCTTGGAGGCTAGGAGGGGTCTTGGCTACACCTTC. It translates to CASSLEARRGLGYTF. Filled out from reference TRBV5-1 and TRBJ1-2, the complete variable domain reads KAGVTQTPRYLIKTRGQQVTLSCSPISGHRSVSWYQQTPGQGLQFLFEYFSETQRNKGNFPGRFSGRQFSNSRSEMNVSTLELGDSALYLCASSLEARRGLGYTFGSGTRLTVV.